This T cell receptor beta chain was captured by sequencing in a study of cytomegalovirus exposure and HLA in healthy donors. Primers: 60 Vbeta forward and 13 Jbeta reverse. Clones were sequenced by immunoSEQ multiplex PCR, and TCRdb holds only the in-frame ones, with some missing. The data hold around 200,000 clones, with about 80% observed a single time. The CDR3 consists of 12 residues. Trimming took 3 bases from V and 4 from J; bases not matched to a gene: 3. From germline, CDR1 is SQVTM and CDR2 ANQGSEA. Comment on this clone: The antigen is undetermined.

Study-wide findings and caveats: High sensitivity and specificity were reportedly achieved when the classifier diagnosed cytomegalovirus status.

The sequence came from a woman aged 30 to 39 in good health and CMV-seropositive. The sequencing sample was made of PBMCs. The V and J genes are TRBV29-1 and TRBJ2-7; 7 nucleotides align to TRBD1. The chain's CDR3 is CSVEGQTYEQYF. CDR3 sequence (DNA): TGCAGCGTTGAGGGACAGACTTACGAGCAGTACTTC.